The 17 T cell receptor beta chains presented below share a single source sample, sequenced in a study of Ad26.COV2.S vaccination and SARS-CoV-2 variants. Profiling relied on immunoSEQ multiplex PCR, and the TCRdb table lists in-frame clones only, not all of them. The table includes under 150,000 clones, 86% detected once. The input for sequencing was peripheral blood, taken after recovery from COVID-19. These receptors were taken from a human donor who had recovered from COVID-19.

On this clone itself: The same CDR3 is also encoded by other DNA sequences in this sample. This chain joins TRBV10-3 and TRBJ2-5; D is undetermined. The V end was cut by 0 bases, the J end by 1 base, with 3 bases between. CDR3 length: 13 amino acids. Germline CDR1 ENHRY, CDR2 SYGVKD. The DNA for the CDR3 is TGTGCCATCAGTGAGTCTACCCAAGAGACCCAGTACTTC. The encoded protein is CAISESTQETQYF.

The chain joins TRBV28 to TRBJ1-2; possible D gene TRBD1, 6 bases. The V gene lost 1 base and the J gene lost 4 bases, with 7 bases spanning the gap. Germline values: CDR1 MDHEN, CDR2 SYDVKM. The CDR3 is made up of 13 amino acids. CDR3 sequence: CASSLSDSYGYTF. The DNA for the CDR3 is TGTGCCAGCAGTTTATCGGACAGCTATGGCTACACCTTC.

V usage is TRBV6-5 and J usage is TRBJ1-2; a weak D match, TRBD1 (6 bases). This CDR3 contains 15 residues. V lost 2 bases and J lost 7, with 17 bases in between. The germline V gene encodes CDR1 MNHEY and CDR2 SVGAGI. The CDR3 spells CASSYGTPIGSGYTF. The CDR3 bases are TGTGCCAGCAGTTACGGGACACCCATAGGGAGTGGCTACACCTTC.

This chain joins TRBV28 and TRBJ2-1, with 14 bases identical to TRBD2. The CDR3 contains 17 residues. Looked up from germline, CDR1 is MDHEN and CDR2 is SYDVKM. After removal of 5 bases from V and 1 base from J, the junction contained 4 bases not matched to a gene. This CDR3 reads CASSATSGGESYNEQFF. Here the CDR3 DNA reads TGTGCCAGCAGTGCGACTAGCGGGGGGGAATCCTACAATGAGCAGTTCTTC. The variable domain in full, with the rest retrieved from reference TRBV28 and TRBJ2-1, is DVKVTQSSRYLVKRTGEKVFLECVQDMDHENMFWYRQDPGLGLRLIYFSYDVKMKEKGDIPEGYSVSREKKERFSLILESASTNQTSMYLCASSATSGGESYNEQFFGPGTRLTVL.

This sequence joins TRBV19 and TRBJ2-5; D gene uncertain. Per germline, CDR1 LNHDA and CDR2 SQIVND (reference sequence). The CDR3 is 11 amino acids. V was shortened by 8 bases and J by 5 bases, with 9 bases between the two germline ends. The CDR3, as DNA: TGTGCCAGTTACCAAGGGGAGACCCAGTACTTC. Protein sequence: CASYQGETQYF.

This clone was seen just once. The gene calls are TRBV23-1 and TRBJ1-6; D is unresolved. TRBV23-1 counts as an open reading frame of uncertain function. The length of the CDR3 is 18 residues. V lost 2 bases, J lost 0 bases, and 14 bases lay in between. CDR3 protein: CASSQPVHPSSYNSPLHF. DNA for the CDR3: TGCGCCAGCAGTCAACCTGTCCATCCGAGCTCCTATAATTCACCCCTCCACTTT.

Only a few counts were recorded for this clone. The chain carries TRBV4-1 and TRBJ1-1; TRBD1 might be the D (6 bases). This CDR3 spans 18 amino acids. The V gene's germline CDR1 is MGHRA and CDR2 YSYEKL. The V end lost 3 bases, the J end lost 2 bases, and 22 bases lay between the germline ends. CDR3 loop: CASSQERAGDLVNTEAFF. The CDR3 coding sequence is TGCGCCAGCAGCCAGGAACGGGCAGGGGATCTAGTAAACACTGAAGCTTTCTTT.

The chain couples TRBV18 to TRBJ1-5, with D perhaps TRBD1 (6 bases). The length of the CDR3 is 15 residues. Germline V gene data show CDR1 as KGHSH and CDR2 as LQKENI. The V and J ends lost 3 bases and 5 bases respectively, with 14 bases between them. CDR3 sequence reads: CASSPDGQIYQPQHF. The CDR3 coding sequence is TGTGCCAGCTCACCGGATGGACAGATTTATCAGCCCCAGCATTTT.

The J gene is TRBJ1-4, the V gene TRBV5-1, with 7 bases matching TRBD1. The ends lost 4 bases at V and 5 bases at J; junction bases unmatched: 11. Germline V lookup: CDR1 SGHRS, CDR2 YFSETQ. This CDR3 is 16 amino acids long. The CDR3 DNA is TGCGCCAGCAGCCCCGGTAGGACAGGAGAAAATGAAAAACTGTTTTTT. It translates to CASSPGRTGENEKLFF.

Written as DNA, the CDR3 is TGTGCCAGCAGCTTAGGGCCCCAAGAGACCCAGTACTTC. Translating gives CASSLGPQETQYF. The chain is built from TRBV7-2 and TRBJ2-5; D is unclear. This CDR3 comprises 13 residues. Trimming took 1 base from V and 1 from J, leaving 4 bases between them. Germline CDR1 SGHTA, CDR2 FQGNSA.

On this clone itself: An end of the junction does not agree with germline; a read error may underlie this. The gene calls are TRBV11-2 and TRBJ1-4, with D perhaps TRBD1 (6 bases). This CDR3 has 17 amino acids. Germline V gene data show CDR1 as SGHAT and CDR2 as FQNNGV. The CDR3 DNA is TGTGCCAGCCGCTTTCCGGGACACTCTCCAAAGAATGAAAAACTGTTTTTT. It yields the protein CASRFPGHSPKNEKLFF.

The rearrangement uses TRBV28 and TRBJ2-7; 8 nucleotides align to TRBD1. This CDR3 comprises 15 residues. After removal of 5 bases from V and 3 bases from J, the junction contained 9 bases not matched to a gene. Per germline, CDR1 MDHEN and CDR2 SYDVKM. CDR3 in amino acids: CASSLRTGLYYEQYF. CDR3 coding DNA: TGTGCCAGCAGTCTTCGGACAGGGCTATACTACGAGCAGTACTTC.

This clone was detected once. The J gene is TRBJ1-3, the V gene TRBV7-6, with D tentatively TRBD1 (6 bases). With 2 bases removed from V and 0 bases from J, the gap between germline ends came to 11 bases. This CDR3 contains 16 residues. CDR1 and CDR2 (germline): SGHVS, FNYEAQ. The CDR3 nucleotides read TGTGCCAGCAGCTTACGGTCAGGGGACTCTGGAAACACCATATATTTT. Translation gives CASSLRSGDSGNTIYF.

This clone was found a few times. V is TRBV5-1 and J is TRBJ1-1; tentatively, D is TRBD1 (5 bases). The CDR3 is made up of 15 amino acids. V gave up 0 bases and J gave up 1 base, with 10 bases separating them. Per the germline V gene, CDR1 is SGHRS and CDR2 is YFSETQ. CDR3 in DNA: TGCGCCAGCAGCTTGGTCGGGGGGGAGAACACTGAAGCTTTCTTT. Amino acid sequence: CASSLVGGENTEAFF.

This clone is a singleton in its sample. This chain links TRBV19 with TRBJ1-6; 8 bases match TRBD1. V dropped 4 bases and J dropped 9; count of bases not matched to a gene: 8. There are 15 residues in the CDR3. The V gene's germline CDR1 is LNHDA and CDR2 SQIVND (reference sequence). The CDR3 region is CASSRQGQHGSPLHF. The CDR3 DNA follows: TGTGCCAGTAGTAGACAGGGGCAACATGGTTCACCCCTCCACTTT.

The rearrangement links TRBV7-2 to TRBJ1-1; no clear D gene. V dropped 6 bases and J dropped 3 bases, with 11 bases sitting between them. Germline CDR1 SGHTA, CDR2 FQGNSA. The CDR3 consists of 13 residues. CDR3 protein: CASRHTRDTEAFF. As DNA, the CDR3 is TGTGCCAGCAGGCATACAAGGGACACTGAAGCTTTCTTT.

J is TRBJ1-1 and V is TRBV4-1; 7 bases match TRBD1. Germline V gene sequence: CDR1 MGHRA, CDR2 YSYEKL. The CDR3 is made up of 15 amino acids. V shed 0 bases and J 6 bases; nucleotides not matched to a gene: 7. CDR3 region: CASSQDKGGASEAFF. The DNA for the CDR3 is TGCGCCAGCAGCCAAGATAAAGGGGGCGCGTCTGAAGCTTTCTTT.